The source of this T cell receptor beta chain is a study of tumor-infiltrating lymphocytes in primary liver carcinoma. Germline V gene lookup returns CDR1 MDHEN and CDR2 SYDVKM. With 5 bases removed from V and 5 bases from J, the gap between germline ends came to 24 bases. The CDR3 spans 17 residues. A constant-region primer served to make TCR beta cDNA from about 530 ng total RNA. What produced the TCR beta libraries was three nested multiplex PCR rounds using slightly modified ARM-PCR. Researchers ran the first two PCR rounds for roughly 10 cycles each with TRBV1-TRBV30 forward primers and a C-beta reverse primer. TCRdb re-analysed the multiplex PCR reads in MiXCR, keeping a single row per CDR3 protein. The repertoire includes about 200,000 distinct CDR3 sequences, about 65% of them detected once, and about 7.1% sits in the top ten. For blood RNA, unsorted whole blood served as the source, and germline DNA was extracted too.

This chain uses TRBV28 with TRBJ1-2; D not resolved. The source is a woman aged 55-70 years with primary liver carcinoma and hepatitis B virus infection. Sequenced input: peripheral blood. The CDR3 DNA reads TGTGCCAGCAGTCCCATGGTGGCCGAAACCAGAGGGTATGGCTACACCTTC. Encoded protein: CASSPMVAETRGYGYTF.